The source of this T cell receptor (beta chain) is a study of quantifying T cell responses using KT2 cells. For the study at large: cDNA was made from DNase-treated RNA using alpha and beta constant primers.

Known numbers of the T cell clone KT2 were added to PBMC. Each cDNA got a UMI-containing oligo ligated at its 3' end. The first PCR ran roughly 4 cycles with an equimolar RC1.1 and RC1.2 beta primer mix. Starting with the second PCR, alpha and beta TCR chains went through separate processing. TCRdb processed the UMI-ligation and nested PCR reads anew with MiXCR; each CDR3 protein has one entry. The repertoire holds 40,000 or so distinct CDR3 sequences, with approximately 15% as singletons. The V segment lost 3 bases and the J segment 12 bases; nucleotides outside the gene matches: 9. Germline V gene data show CDR1 as KGHSH and CDR2 as LQKENI. The length of the CDR3 is 15 residues.

Sequencing was done on a sample of PBMCs spiked with cells of the T cell clone KT2. The chain uses TRBV18 and TRBJ2-7; TRBD2 matches at 15 bases. The sequence was obtained from a human donor. CDR3 sequence reads: CASSPGLAGGSSMYF. The CDR3 coding sequence is TGTGCCAGCTCACCGGGACTAGCGGGAGGTTCGAGCATGTACTTC.